Described below is a single T cell receptor beta chain sequence and its context. The trim removed 0 bases at V and 4 bases at J, leaving 2 bases unmatched. The germline V gene encodes CDR1 SQVTM and CDR2 ANQGSEA. The CDR3 contains 13 residues. This sample is part of a study of blood T cell repertoires in COVID-19. Libraries were prepared by immunoSEQ multiplex PCR; TCRdb keeps only in-frame clonotypes and omits some of them. The table shows 250,000 or so clones, with 75% to 85% occurring only once. J is TRBJ2-5 and V is TRBV29-1; TRBD1 agrees at 7 bases. The source material was peripheral blood. The clonotype originates from a human donor in a cohort sampled during active COVID-19. The CDR3: CSVEERGRETQYF. In DNA, the CDR3 is TGCAGCGTTGAAGAGAGGGGGCGAGAGACCCAGTACTTC.